This TCR beta chain is drawn from a study of blood T cell repertoires in COVID-19. About the research overall: Samples taken during acute and convalescent COVID-19 were collected in the United States, Italy and Spain. Nucleic acid was either cDNA or gDNA, and it came from T cells, B-cell-depleted T cells, or PBMCs.

Authors' methods: Estimates of nucleated cell counts were drawn from the amplification of reference gene primers. Repertoires were generated with immunoSEQ multiplex PCR, while TCRdb's copy carries only in-frame clones and drops some. Clone size and the V and J calls come from that table; the DNA yielded D and trimming. The data contain hundreds of thousands of clones, about four fifths of them singletons. Germline V gives CDR1 SGDLS, CDR2 YYNGEE. V lost 2 bases, J lost 4 bases, and 3 bases stayed unmatched. The CDR3 runs to 15 residues. Sequenced input: peripheral blood. This receptor was identified in an elderly man with acute or convalescent COVID-19. V is TRBV9 and J is TRBJ2-2; 9 bases agree with TRBD2. The DNA for the CDR3 is TGTGCCAGCAGCGTGGAAGCGGGAGGCACCGGGGAGCTGTTTTTT. This translates into CASSVEAGGTGELFF. The complete variable domain, with remaining parts taken from reference TRBV9 and TRBJ2-2, reads DSGVTQTPKHLITATGQRVTLRCSPRSGDLSVYWYQQSLDQGLQFLIQYYNGEERAKGNILERFSAQQFPDLHSELNLSSLELGDSALYFCASSVEAGGTGELFFGEGSRLTVL.